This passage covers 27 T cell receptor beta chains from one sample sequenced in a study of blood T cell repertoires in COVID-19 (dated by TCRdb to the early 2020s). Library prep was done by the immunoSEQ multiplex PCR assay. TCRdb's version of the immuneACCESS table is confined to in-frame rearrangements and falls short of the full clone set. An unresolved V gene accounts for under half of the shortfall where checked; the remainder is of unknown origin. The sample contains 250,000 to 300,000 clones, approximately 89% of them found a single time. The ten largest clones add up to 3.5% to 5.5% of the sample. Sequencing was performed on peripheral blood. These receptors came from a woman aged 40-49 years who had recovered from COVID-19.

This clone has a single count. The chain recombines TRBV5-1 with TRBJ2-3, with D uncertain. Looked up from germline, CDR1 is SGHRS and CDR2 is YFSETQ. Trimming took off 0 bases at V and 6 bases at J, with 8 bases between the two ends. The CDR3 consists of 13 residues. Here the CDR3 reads CASSLAIRDTQYF. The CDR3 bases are TGCGCCAGCAGCTTGGCCATCAGGGATACGCAGTATTTT.

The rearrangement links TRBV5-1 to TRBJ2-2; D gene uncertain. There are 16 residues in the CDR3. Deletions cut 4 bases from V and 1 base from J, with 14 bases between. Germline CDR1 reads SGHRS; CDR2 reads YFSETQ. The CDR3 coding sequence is TGCGCCAGCAGCAATCTCGAACGCGGGAACACCGGGGAGCTGTTTTTT. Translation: CASSNLERGNTGELFF.

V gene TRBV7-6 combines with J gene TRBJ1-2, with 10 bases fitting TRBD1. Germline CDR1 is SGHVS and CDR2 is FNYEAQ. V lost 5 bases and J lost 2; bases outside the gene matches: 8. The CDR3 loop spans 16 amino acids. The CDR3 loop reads CASSHGTGVGNYGYTF. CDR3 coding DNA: TGTGCCAGCAGCCACGGGACAGGGGTTGGCAACTATGGCTACACCTTC.

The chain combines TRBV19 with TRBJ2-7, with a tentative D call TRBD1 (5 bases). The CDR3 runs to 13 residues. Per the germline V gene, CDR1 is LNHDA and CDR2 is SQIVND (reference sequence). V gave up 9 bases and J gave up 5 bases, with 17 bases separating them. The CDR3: CASKTQGTHEQYF. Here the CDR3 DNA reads TGTGCCAGCAAAACTCAGGGTACCCACGAGCAGTACTTC. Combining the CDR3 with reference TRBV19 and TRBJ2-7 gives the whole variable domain DGGITQSPKYLFRKEGQNVTLSCEQNLNHDAMYWYRQDPGQGLRLIYYSQIVNDFQKGDIAEGYSVSREKKESFPLTVTSAQKNPTAFYLCASKTQGTHEQYFGPGTRLTVT.

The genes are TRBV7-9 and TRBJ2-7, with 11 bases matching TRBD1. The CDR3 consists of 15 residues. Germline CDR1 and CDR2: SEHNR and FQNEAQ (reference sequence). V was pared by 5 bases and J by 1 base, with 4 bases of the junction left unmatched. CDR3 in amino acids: CASSPRDRGSYEQYF. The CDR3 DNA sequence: TGTGCCAGCAGCCCCCGGGACAGGGGGTCCTACGAGCAGTACTTC.

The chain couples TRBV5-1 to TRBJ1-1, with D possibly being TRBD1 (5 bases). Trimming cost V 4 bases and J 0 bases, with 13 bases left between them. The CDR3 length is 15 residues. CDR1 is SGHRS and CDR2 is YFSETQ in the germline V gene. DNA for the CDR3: TGCGCCAGCAGCCTCGGGGGGGTACTGAACACTGAAGCTTTCTTT. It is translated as CASSLGGVLNTEAFF.

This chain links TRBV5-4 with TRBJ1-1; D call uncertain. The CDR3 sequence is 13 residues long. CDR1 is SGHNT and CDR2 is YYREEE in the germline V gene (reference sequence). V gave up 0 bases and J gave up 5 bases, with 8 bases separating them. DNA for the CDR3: TGTGCCAGCAGCTTGGCCTCGGGTACTGAAGCTTTCTTT. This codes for CASSLASGTEAFF.

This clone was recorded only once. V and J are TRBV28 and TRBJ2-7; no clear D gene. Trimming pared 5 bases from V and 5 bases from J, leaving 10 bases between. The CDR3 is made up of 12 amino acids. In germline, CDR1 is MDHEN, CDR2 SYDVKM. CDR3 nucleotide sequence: TGTGCCAGCAGTCCCTCTAGAGACGAGCAGTACTTC. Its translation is CASSPSRDEQYF.

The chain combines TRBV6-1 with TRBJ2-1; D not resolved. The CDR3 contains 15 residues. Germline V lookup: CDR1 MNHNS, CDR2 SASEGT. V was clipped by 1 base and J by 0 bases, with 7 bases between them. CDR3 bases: TGTGCCAGCAGTGAAGGCGAGAGCTCCTACAATGAGCAGTTCTTC. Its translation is CASSEGESSYNEQFF.

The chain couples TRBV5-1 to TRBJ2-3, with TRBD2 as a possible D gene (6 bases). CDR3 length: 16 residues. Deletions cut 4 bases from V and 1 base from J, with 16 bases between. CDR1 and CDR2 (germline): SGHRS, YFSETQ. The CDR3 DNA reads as TGCGCCAGCAGCCCGCGGGGTGGACGGGGCACAGATACGCAGTATTTT. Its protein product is CASSPRGGRGTDTQYF.

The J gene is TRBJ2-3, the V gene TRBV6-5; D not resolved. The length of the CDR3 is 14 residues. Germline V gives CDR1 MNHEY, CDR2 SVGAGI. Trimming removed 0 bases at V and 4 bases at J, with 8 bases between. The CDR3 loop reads CASSYSSASDTQYF. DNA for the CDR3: TGTGCCAGCAGTTACTCGAGTGCGTCAGATACGCAGTATTTT.

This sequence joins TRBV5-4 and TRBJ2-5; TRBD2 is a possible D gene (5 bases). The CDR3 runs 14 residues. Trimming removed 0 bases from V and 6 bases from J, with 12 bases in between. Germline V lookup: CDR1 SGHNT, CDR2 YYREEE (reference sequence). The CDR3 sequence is CASSLGGLGQTQYF. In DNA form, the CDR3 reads TGTGCCAGCAGCTTGGGAGGGCTTGGTCAGACCCAGTACTTC.

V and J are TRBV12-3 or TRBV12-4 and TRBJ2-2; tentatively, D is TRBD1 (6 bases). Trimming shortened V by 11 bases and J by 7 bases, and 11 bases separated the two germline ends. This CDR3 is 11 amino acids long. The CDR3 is CAVGAIGELFF. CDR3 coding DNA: TGTGCCGTGGGGGCCATCGGGGAGCTGTTTTTT.

The CDR3 is CASSRDSIPYEQYF. The CDR3 DNA sequence: TGTGCCAGCAGCCGGGACTCAATCCCCTACGAGCAGTACTTC. The J gene is TRBJ2-7, the V gene TRBV28; perhaps TRBD2 as D (6 bases). Germline V lookup: CDR1 MDHEN, CDR2 SYDVKM. The CDR3 consists of 14 residues. With 6 bases removed from V and 2 bases from J, the gap between germline ends came to 14 bases.

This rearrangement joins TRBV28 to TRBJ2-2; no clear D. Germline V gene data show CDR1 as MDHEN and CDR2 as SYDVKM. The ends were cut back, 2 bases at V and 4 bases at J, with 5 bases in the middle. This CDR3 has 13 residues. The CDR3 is CASSLMRTGELFF. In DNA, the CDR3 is TGTGCCAGCAGTTTAATGCGCACCGGGGAGCTGTTTTTT.

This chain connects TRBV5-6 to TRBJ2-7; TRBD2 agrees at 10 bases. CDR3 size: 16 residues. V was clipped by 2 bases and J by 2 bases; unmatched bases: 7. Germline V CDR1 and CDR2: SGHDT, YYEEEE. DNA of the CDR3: TGTGCCAGCAGCTTACTTAGCGGGGGGTACCCCTACGAGCAGTACTTC. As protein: CASSLLSGGYPYEQYF.

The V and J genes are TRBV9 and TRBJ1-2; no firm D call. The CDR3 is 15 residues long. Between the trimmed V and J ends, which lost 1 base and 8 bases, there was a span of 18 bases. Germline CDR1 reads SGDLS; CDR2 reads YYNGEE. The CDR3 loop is CASSVRVTGSLGYTF. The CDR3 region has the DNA TGTGCCAGCAGCGTAAGAGTTACGGGGAGTTTGGGCTACACCTTC. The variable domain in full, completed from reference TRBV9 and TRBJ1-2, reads DSGVTQTPKHLITATGQRVTLRCSPRSGDLSVYWYQQSLDQGLQFLIQYYNGEERAKGNILERFSAQQFPDLHSELNLSSLELGDSALYFCASSVRVTGSLGYTFGSGTRLTVV.

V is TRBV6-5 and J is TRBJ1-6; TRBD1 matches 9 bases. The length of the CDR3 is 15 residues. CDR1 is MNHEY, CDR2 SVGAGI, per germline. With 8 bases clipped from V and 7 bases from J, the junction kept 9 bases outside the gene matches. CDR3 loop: CASGPGTGLNSPLHF. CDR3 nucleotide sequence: TGTGCCAGCGGGCCCGGGACAGGGCTAAATTCACCCCTCCACTTT.

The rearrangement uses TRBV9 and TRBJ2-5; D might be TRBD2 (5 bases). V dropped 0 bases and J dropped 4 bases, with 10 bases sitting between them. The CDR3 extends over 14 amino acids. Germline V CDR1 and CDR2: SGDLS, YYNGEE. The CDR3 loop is CASSVELSGETQYF. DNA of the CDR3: TGTGCCAGCAGCGTAGAGCTGAGCGGAGAGACCCAGTACTTC.

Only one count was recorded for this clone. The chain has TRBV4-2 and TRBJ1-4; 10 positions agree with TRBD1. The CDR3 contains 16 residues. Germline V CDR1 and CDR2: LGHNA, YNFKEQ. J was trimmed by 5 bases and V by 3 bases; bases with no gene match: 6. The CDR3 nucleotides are TGTGCCAGCAGCCAGCACCGACAGGGGGCGAATGAAAAACTGTTTTTT. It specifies CASSQHRQGANEKLFF.

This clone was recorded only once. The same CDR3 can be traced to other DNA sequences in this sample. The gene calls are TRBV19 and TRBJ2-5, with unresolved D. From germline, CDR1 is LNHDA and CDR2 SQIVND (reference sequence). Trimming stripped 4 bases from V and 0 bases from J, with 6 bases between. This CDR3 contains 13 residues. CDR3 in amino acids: CASSTGYQETQYF. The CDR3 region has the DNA TGTGCCAGTAGTACCGGGTACCAAGAGACCCAGTACTTC.

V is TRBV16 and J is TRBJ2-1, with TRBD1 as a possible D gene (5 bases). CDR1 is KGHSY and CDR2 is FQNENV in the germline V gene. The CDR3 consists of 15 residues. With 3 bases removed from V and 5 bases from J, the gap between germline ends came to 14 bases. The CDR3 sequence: CASSHSPPGNNEQFF. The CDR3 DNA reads TGTGCCAGCAGCCACTCCCCGCCAGGGAACAATGAGCAGTTCTTC.

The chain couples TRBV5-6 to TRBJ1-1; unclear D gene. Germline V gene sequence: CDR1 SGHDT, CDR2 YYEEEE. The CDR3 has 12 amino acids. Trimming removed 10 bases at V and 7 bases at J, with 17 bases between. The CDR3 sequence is CASQVQANEAFF. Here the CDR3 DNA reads TGTGCCTCCCAGGTCCAGGCGAATGAAGCTTTCTTT.

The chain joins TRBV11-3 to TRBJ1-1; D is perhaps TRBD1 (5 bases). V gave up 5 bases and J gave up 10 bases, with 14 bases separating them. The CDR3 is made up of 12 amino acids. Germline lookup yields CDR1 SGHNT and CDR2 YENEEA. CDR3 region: CASSTDNRSAFF. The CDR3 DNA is TGTGCCAGCAGCACGGACAATCGTTCAGCTTTCTTT.

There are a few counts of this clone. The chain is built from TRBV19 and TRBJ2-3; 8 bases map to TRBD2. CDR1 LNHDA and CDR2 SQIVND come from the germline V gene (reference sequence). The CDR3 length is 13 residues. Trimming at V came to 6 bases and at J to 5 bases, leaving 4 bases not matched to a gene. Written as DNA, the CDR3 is TGTGCCAGTAGCCTGACTAGCGTAGATACGCAGTATTTT. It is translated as CASSLTSVDTQYF.

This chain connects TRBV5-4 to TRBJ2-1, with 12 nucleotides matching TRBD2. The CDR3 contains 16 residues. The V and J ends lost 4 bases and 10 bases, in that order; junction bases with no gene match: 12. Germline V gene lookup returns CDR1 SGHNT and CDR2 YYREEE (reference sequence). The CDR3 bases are TGTGCCAGCAGCCCATCCCCCCTAGCGGGGGGGTTGGAGCAGTTCTTC. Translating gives CASSPSPLAGGLEQFF.

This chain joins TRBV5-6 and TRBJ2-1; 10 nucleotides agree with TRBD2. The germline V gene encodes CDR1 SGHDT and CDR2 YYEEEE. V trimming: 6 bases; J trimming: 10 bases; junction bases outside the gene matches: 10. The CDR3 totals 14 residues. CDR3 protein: CASKRLAGVGEQFF. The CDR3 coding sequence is TGTGCCAGCAAGAGGCTAGCGGGGGTAGGGGAGCAGTTCTTC.